This entry lists 22 T cell receptor beta chains sequenced from one sample in a study of blood T cell repertoires in COVID-19 (dated by TCRdb to 2018 to 2020). Libraries were built with the immunoSEQ multiplex PCR assay. As stored in TCRdb, this immuneACCESS dataset retains in-frame rearrangements with V and J assigned. A fraction of the clones does not appear; measured against another copy, unresolved V genes explain less than half of the discrepancy, and the remainder lacks a known reason. The sample table lists under 250,000 clones, roughly nine tenths of them with a count of one. The ten largest clones take up around 3% of the sample. Sequenced input: peripheral blood. The receptors shown here come from a man younger than 35 with active or convalescent COVID-19.

This clone showed up just a few times. The rearrangement joins TRBV14 to TRBJ1-1; D might be TRBD1 (5 bases). The germline gives CDR1 SGHDN, CDR2 FVKESK. This CDR3 is built from 15 residues. The germline V and J ends were trimmed by 4 bases and 1 base, with 13 bases remaining between them. In nucleotides, the CDR3 is TGTGCCAGCAGCCGGAGGGGCGGTTGGAACACTGAAGCTTTCTTT. This translates into CASSRRGGWNTEAFF.

This chain links TRBV15 with TRBJ2-1, with TRBD2 matching over 7 bases. Germline V gene data show CDR1 as LNHNV and CDR2 as YYDKDF (reference sequence). V shed 1 base, J shed 0 bases, and the junction held 0 bases outside the gene matches. This CDR3 comprises 15 residues. CDR3 amino acids: CATSRGGSSYNEQFF. CDR3 DNA: TGTGCCACCAGCAGAGGCGGGAGCTCCTACAATGAGCAGTTCTTC.

The chain employs TRBV2 and TRBJ2-1; 11 bases are shared with TRBD2. V lost 10 bases to trimming and J lost 2 bases; unmatched junction nucleotides: 13. CDR3 size: 17 residues. CDR1 and CDR2 from the germline V gene are SNHLY and FYNNEI. CDR3 amino acids: CAILSGRGDYTYNEQFF. The DNA for the CDR3 is TGTGCCATCCTTAGCGGGAGGGGGGACTATACCTACAATGAGCAGTTCTTC.

The V call is TRBV14, the J call TRBJ2-7, with 8 bases identical to TRBD2. There are 16 residues in the CDR3. V was pared by 1 base and J by 4 bases, with 9 bases of the junction left unmatched. Germline assignment: CDR1 SGHDN and CDR2 FVKESK. The CDR3 loop is CASSQVGRGGNYEQYF. CDR3 bases: TGTGCCAGCAGCCAAGTCGGTCGGGGGGGTAATTACGAGCAGTACTTC.

The rearrangement links TRBV12-3 or TRBV12-4 to TRBJ1-1, with no clear D. Trimming shortened V by 7 bases and J by 5 bases, and 14 bases separated the two germline ends. The CDR3 totals 13 residues. The CDR3: CASILHGDTEAFF. CDR3 nucleotide sequence: TGTGCCAGCATCCTACACGGGGATACTGAAGCTTTCTTT.

V gene TRBV13 combines with J gene TRBJ1-1; perhaps TRBD1 as D (6 bases). This CDR3 comprises 15 residues. With 0 bases removed from V and 4 bases from J, the gap between germline ends came to 12 bases. Germline V gene sequence: CDR1 PRHDT, CDR2 FYEKMQ (reference sequence). Here the CDR3 DNA reads TGTGCCAGCAGCTTAGGTTGGTTCAGGGGCACTGAAGCTTTCTTT. Its protein product is CASSLGWFRGTEAFF.

This clone is a singleton in its sample. The gene calls are TRBV28 and TRBJ2-7, with 8 bases identical to TRBD1. CDR1 is MDHEN, CDR2 SYDVKM, per germline. The CDR3 has 14 amino acids. V shed 5 bases and J 5 bases; nucleotides not matched to a gene: 8. CDR3 sequence reads: CASSQGGQVDEQYF. The CDR3 DNA reads as TGTGCCAGCAGTCAGGGGGGACAGGTGGACGAGCAGTACTTC.

This rearrangement joins TRBV11-3 to TRBJ1-1, with D unresolved. The CDR3 covers 15 residues. V lost 0 bases, J lost 0 bases, and 8 bases lay in between. CDR1 and CDR2 from the germline V gene are SGHNT and YENEEA. The CDR3 DNA sequence: TGTGCCAGCAGCTTAGATGCCGGGATGAACACTGAAGCTTTCTTT. This sequence encodes CASSLDAGMNTEAFF. Supplemented by reference TRBV11-3 and TRBJ1-1, the full variable domain reads EAGVVQSPRYKIIEKKQPVAFWCNPISGHNTLYWYLQNLGQGPELLIRYENEEAVDDSQLPKDRFSAERLKGVDSTLKIQPAELGDSAVYLCASSLDAGMNTEAFFGQGTRLTVV.

The CDR3 nucleotides read TGTGCCGTCCGGGACAGGGGAGAGACCCAGTACTTC. This gives the protein CAVRDRGETQYF. This chain connects TRBV27 to TRBJ2-5; 10 bases fit TRBD1. CDR3 length equals 12 residues. The trim removed 11 bases at V and 4 bases at J, leaving 4 bases unmatched. The germline V gene has CDR1 MNHEY and CDR2 SMNVEV (reference sequence).

The V and J genes are TRBV7-2 and TRBJ1-3; D unresolved. The length of the CDR3 is 16 residues. Germline V lookup: CDR1 SGHTA, CDR2 FQGNSA. The germline V and J ends were trimmed by 0 bases and 3 bases, with 12 bases remaining between them. CDR3 residues: CASSLAPPPRGNTIYF. CDR3 coding DNA: TGTGCCAGCAGCTTAGCGCCCCCCCCGCGTGGAAACACCATATATTTT. The full variable domain, rest sourced from reference TRBV7-2 and TRBJ1-3, is GAGVSQSPSNKVTEKGKDVELRCDPISGHTALYWYRQSLGQGLEFLIYFQGNSAPDKSGLPSDRFSAERTGGSVSTLTIQRTQQEDSAVYLCASSLAPPPRGNTIYFGEGSWLTVV.

V gene TRBV9 combines with J gene TRBJ1-5; 9 bases match TRBD1. The CDR3 length is 16 residues. V gave up 0 bases and J gave up 3 bases; unmatched junction bases: 4. Germline CDR1 SGDLS, CDR2 YYNGEE. CDR3: CASSVGTGEFNQPQHF. Here the CDR3 DNA reads TGTGCCAGCAGCGTAGGGACAGGGGAATTCAATCAGCCCCAGCATTTT.

The rearrangement links TRBV5-1 to TRBJ1-1, with TRBD1 matching 7 bases. Germline-derived CDR1 and CDR2 are SGHRS and YFSETQ. V shed 9 bases and J 0 bases; nucleotides not matched to a gene: 5. This CDR3 has 13 residues. The CDR3 protein is CATRDSMNTEAFF. The CDR3, as DNA: TGCGCCACCAGGGACAGCATGAACACTGAAGCTTTCTTT.

V usage is TRBV15 and J usage is TRBJ2-1, with 10 bases fitting TRBD2. The CDR3 runs 16 residues. Germline values: CDR1 LNHNV, CDR2 YYDKDF (reference sequence). Trimming at V came to 8 bases and at J to 0 bases, leaving 7 bases not matched to a gene. CDR3 sequence reads: CATGSGGSSSYNEQFF. The CDR3 region has the DNA TGTGCCACCGGTAGCGGGGGGTCCAGCTCCTACAATGAGCAGTTCTTC.

This clone turned up a few times. The chain uses TRBV20-1 and TRBJ2-2, with 8 nucleotides matching TRBD1. The germline V gene has CDR1 DFQATT and CDR2 SNEGSKA (reference sequence). Trimming removed 3 bases from V and 5 bases from J; junction bases left unmatched: 8. CDR3 length equals 15 residues. The CDR3 DNA reads as TGCAGTGCTAGTGGGGGCAGGGGGCGAACCGGGGAGCTGTTTTTT. It codes for CSASGGRGRTGELFF.

The gene calls are TRBV6-5 and TRBJ2-2, with TRBD1 as a possible D gene (6 bases). V shed 1 base and J shed 6 bases, with 12 bases lying between them. The V gene's germline CDR1 is MNHEY and CDR2 SVGAGI. The CDR3 extends over 15 amino acids. The CDR3 coding sequence is TGTGCCAGCAGTTACTTGGGGACACCGTCCGGGGAGCTGTTTTTT. Residues: CASSYLGTPSGELFF.

V is TRBV9 and J is TRBJ1-1, with 9 nucleotides matching TRBD1. Germline CDR1 reads SGDLS; CDR2 reads YYNGEE. The CDR3 totals 16 residues. Trimming took 5 bases from V and 0 from J; bases not matched to a gene: 8. The CDR3 nucleotides read TGTGCCAGCAGTCACGGGACAGGGTCCATGAACACTGAAGCTTTCTTT. Protein product: CASSHGTGSMNTEAFF.

This clone was detected a few times. The V and J genes are TRBV11-2 and TRBJ2-7; D is undetermined. V was cut by 5 bases and J by 3 bases, with 5 bases left in between. CDR1 SGHAT and CDR2 FQNNGV come from the germline V gene. This CDR3 comprises 11 residues. As DNA, the CDR3 is TGTGCCAGCAGCCCTCTCTACGAGCAGTACTTC. Encoded protein: CASSPLYEQYF.

The chain joins TRBV15 to TRBJ1-3; no firm D call. Germline CDR1 LNHNV, CDR2 YYDKDF (reference sequence). V lost 4 bases to trimming and J lost 8 bases, with 9 bases between them. This CDR3 has 12 residues. CDR3 in amino acids: CATSNPTDTIYF. In DNA form, the CDR3 reads TGTGCCACCAGCAATCCAACGGACACCATATATTTT.

J is TRBJ2-1 and V is TRBV9; D is unresolved. Between the trimmed V and J ends, which lost 4 bases and 0 bases, there was a span of 14 bases. The CDR3 is 16 residues long. Per germline, CDR1 SGDLS and CDR2 YYNGEE. The CDR3 region is CASSTSDTLSYNEQFF. The CDR3 DNA reads as TGTGCCAGCAGCACCTCTGACACCCTCTCCTACAATGAGCAGTTCTTC.

V is TRBV5-4 and J is TRBJ2-3; 8 nucleotides line up with TRBD2. The CDR3 has 17 amino acids. Per germline, CDR1 SGHNT and CDR2 YYREEE (reference sequence). With 0 bases clipped from V and 4 bases from J, the junction kept 10 bases outside the gene matches. CDR3 bases: TGTGCCAGCAGCTTGGCGTCCCAGCGGGGGTTTGCAGATACGCAGTATTTT. This translates into CASSLASQRGFADTQYF.

The V gene is TRBV7-9, the J gene TRBJ2-3; 11 bases align to TRBD2. This CDR3 region has 17 residues. CDR1 and CDR2 from the germline V gene are SEHNR and FQNEAQ (reference sequence). V was clipped by 2 bases and J by 0 bases; unmatched bases: 4. This chain's CDR3 is CASSLSPSGRSTDTQYF. The CDR3 DNA reads TGTGCCAGCAGCTTATCTCCTAGCGGGAGGAGCACAGATACGCAGTATTTT.

The chain uses TRBV30 and TRBJ1-2, with TRBD1 as a possible D gene (6 bases). This CDR3 spans 14 amino acids. The germline CDR1 and CDR2 sequences are GTSNPN and SVGIG (reference sequence). The V and J ends lost 3 bases and 5 bases respectively, with 16 bases between them. CDR3 in amino acids: CAWRGRTERYGYTF. The CDR3 DNA sequence: TGTGCCTGGAGGGGACGGACAGAGAGATATGGCTACACCTTC.